This T cell receptor (beta chain) was sequenced for a study of CD8 T cells in ankylosing spondylitis. This clonotype was observed many times. Its antigen is unidentified. This CDR3 has 18 amino acids. J lost 5 bases, V lost 4 bases, and 10 bases had no gene match. Germline lookup yields CDR1 MDHEN and CDR2 SYDVKM. Quantitative 5'-RACE with molecular barcodes generated TCR beta libraries. Each CDR3 protein gets one entry after TCRdb re-called the 5' RACE reads with MiXCR. The repertoire holds fewer than 550,000 distinct CDR3 sequences, 5.3% seen once, with under 4.5% in the top ten. Notes on the study in general: Ankylosing spondylitis blood seemed to carry a telltale TCR beta motif made of about 8 highly homologous variants.

Sequenced input: blood, either unsorted or a sorted T cell fraction (not recorded which). This sequence originates from a male donor with ankylosing spondylitis. V is TRBV28 and J is TRBJ2-5; 16 positions match TRBD2. CDR3: CASSWPGTSGRAEETQYF. The CDR3, as DNA: TGTGCCAGCAGTTGGCCCGGGACTAGCGGGAGGGCCGAGGAGACCCAGTACTTC.